The entry below describes one T cell receptor beta chain. Antigen: not known. Time point noted: newly diagnosed, previously untreated cHL patient sample. PBMCs, once thawed, yielded CD8+ T cells isolated by magnetic negative selection. Researchers used newly diagnosed, untreated classical Hodgkin lymphoma PBMCs for comparison. There are 14 residues in the CDR3. Germline V CDR1 and CDR2: SGDLS, YYNGEE. Unmatched junction bases numbered 3, after V lost 3 bases and J lost 7 bases. This sample was taken from a study of PD-1 blockade in classical Hodgkin lymphoma. Study results and caveats: Repertoire difference causes, possibly disease activity or prior therapy, remain undefined. It was reported that newly diagnosed patients had less baseline TCR diversity than healthy donors.

Profiled with immunoSEQ multiplex PCR; TCRdb holds only in-frame clones, not every one. The sample includes 10,000 or so clones, around 84% of them seen just once. The sequence derives from a human donor with classical Hodgkin lymphoma. Sequenced: CD8+ T cells from blood. The chain recombines TRBV9 with TRBJ2-7; 14 bases agree with TRBD2. The CDR3 DNA reads as TGTGCCAGCAGCGCAGGGACTAGCGGGGGAGAGCAGTACTTC. This gives the protein CASSAGTSGGEQYF.